The 5 T cell receptor beta chains in this list originate from one sample, sequenced in a study of T cell responses to AZD1222 COVID-19 vaccine. The protocol was immunoSEQ multiplex PCR, while the TCRdb copy is restricted to in-frame clones and leaves out a portion. The data contain over 110,000 clones, roughly 90% of them singletons. Sample: peripheral blood, taken 28 days after the second AZD1222 dose. The receptors here all came from an adult who received the AZD1222 COVID-19 vaccine.

The CDR3 loop is CASSEQGAEAFF. The CDR3 DNA follows: TGCGCCAGCAGTGAACAGGGGGCTGAAGCTTTCTTT. The V call is TRBV10-2, the J call TRBJ1-1; TRBD1 matches at 8 bases. J was trimmed by 6 bases and V by 3 bases; bases with no gene match: 0. Germline CDR1 and CDR2: WSHSY and SAAADI. The CDR3 is made up of 12 amino acids.

The chain carries TRBV30 and TRBJ1-4; the match to TRBD1 covers 8 bases. Trimming at V came to 3 bases and at J to 7 bases, leaving 10 bases not matched to a gene. This CDR3 contains 15 residues. The germline V gene has CDR1 GTSNPN and CDR2 SVGIG (reference sequence). DNA of the CDR3: TGTGCCTGGAGCTGGTCAGGGGGCGGTCTTGAAAAACTGTTTTTT. This translates into CAWSWSGGGLEKLFF.

V gene TRBV19 combines with J gene TRBJ2-3; D is unclear. This CDR3 is 16 amino acids long. In germline, CDR1 is LNHDA, CDR2 SQIVND (reference sequence). V was trimmed by 3 bases and J by 6 bases, leaving 19 bases between them. The CDR3 nucleotides read TGTGCCAGTAGTATCCAGGCTAGGAGCAGTTTCGATACGCAGTATTTT. It codes for CASSIQARSSFDTQYF.

The chain links TRBV10-3 to TRBJ2-5; 14 nucleotides align to TRBD2. Germline values: CDR1 ENHRY, CDR2 SYGVKD. The CDR3 runs to 16 residues. J lost 1 base, V lost 7 bases, and 5 bases had no gene match. For the CDR3, the DNA is TGTGCCATCACCGCGGGGACTAGCGGGGGCCAAGAGACCCAGTACTTC. It translates to CAITAGTSGGQETQYF.

The chain carries TRBV14 and TRBJ2-1, with TRBD2 matching over 8 bases. Germline V gene lookup returns CDR1 SGHDN and CDR2 FVKESK. This CDR3 region has 20 residues. V dropped 4 bases and J dropped 2; count of bases not matched to a gene: 19. CDR3 bases: TGTGCCAGCAGCCCGCCCAGTAAGACGTTCGGGAGGGCCCCCTACAATGAGCAGTTCTTC. As protein: CASSPPSKTFGRAPYNEQFF.